This paragraph reports one T cell receptor beta chain. Its antigen is as yet unknown. The sample comes from a study of CD4 T cells in relation to SARS-CoV-2 and coronaviruses. Study-wide results and limits: In around 60% of donors, memory CD4+ clonotypes crossrecognized SARS-CoV-2 and at least one common cold coronavirus spike. Samples before the pandemic and after infection were not matched within any donor. No crossreactivity against non-spike viral proteins was tested here.

CD4+ T cells from unexposed donors were obtained before the COVID-19 pandemic (2011-2018). Germline V gene data show CDR1 as LGHDT and CDR2 as YNNKEL (reference sequence). V was pared by 0 bases and J by 9 bases, with 14 bases between. This CDR3 contains 14 residues. Libraries were prepared by immunoSEQ multiplex PCR; TCRdb keeps only in-frame clonotypes and omits some of them. Here the sample spans approximately 64,000 clones, about 94% being singletons. This rearrangement joins TRBV3-1 (or the pseudogene TRBV3-2) to TRBJ1-1, with TRBD1 as a possible D gene (5 bases). Specimen: naive CD4+ T cells from PBMCs. Stated subset: naive CD4+ T cells isolated by negative enrichment. The TCR comes from a human donor in good health. CDR3 sequence (DNA): TGTGCCAGCAGCCAAGAGGCACTAAACAGGAAAGCTTTCTTT. As protein: CASSQEALNRKAFF.